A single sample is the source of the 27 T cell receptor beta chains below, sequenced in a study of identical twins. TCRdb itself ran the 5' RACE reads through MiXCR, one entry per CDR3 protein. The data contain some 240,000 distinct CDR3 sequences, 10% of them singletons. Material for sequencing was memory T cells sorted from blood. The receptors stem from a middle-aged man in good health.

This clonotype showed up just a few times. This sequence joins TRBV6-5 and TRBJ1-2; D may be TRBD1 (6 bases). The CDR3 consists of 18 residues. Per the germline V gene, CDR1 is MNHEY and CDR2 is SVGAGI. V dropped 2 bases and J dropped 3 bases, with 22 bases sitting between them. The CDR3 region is CASSYRMGGAKPDYGYTF. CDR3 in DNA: TGTGCCAGCAGTTACCGGATGGGGGGGGCGAAACCTGACTATGGCTACACCTTC.

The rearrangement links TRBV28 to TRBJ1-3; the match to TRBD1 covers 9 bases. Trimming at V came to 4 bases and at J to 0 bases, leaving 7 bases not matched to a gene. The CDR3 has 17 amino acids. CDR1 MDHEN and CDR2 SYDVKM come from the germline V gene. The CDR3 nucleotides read TGTGCCAGCAGTTGGGGAATGACAGGGGGCTCTGGAAACACCATATATTTT. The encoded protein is CASSWGMTGGSGNTIYF.

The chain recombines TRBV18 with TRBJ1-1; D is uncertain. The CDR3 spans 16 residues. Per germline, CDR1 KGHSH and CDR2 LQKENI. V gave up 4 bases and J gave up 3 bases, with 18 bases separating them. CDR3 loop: CASSRTTGFRDTEAFF. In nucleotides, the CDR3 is TGTGCCAGCTCACGAACTACGGGTTTTAGGGACACTGAAGCTTTCTTT.

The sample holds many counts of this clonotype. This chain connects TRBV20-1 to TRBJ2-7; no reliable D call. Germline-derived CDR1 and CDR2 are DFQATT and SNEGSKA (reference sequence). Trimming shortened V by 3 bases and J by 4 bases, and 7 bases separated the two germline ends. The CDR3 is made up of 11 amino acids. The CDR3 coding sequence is TGCAGTGCTAGGAGGAGTTACGAGCAGTACTTC. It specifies CSARRSYEQYF.

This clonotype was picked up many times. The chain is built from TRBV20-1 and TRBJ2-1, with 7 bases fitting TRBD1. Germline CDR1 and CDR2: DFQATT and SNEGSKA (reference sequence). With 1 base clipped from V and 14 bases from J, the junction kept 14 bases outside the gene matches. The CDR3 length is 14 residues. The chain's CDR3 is CSARAPNRGLLEFF. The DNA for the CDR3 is TGCAGTGCTAGAGCCCCAAACAGGGGTCTTCTTGAGTTCTTC.

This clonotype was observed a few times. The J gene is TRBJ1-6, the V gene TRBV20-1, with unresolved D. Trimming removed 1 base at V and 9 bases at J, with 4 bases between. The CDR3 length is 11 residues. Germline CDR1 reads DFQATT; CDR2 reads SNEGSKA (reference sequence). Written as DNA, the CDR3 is TGCAGTGCTAGAGTGGGTTCACCCCTCCACTTT. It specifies CSARVGSPLHF.

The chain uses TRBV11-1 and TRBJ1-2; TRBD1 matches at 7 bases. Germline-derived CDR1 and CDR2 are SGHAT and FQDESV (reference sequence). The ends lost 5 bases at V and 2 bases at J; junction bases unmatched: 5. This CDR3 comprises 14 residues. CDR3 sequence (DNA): TGTGCCAGCAGCCTTACAGGGGACAACTATGGCTACACCTTC. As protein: CASSLTGDNYGYTF.

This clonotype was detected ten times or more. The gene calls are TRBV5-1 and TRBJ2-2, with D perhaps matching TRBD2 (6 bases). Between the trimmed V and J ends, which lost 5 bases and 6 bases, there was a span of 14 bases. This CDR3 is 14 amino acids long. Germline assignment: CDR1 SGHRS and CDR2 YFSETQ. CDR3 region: CASSPGRGAGELFF. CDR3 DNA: TGCGCCAGCAGTCCCGGGAGAGGGGCCGGGGAGCTGTTTTTT.

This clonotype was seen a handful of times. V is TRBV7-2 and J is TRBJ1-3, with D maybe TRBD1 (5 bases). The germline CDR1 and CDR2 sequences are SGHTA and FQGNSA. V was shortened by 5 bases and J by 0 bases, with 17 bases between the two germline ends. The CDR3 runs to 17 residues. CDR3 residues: CASSRPPGTPSGNTIYF. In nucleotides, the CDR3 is TGTGCCAGCAGCCGTCCACCCGGGACCCCCTCTGGAAACACCATATATTTT. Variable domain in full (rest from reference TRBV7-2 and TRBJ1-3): GAGVSQSPSNKVTEKGKDVELRCDPISGHTALYWYRQSLGQGLEFLIYFQGNSAPDKSGLPSDRFSAERTGGSVSTLTIQRTQQEDSAVYLCASSRPPGTPSGNTIYFGEGSWLTVV.

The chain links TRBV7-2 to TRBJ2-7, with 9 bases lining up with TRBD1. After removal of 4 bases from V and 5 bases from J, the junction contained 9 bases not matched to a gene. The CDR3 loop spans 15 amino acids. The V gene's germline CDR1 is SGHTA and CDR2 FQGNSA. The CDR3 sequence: CASSWTGAGTNEQYF. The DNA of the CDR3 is TGTGCCAGCAGCTGGACAGGGGCAGGGACTAACGAGCAGTACTTC. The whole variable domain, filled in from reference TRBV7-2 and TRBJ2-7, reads GAGVSQSPSNKVTEKGKDVELRCDPISGHTALYWYRQSLGQGLEFLIYFQGNSAPDKSGLPSDRFSAERTGGSVSTLTIQRTQQEDSAVYLCASSWTGAGTNEQYFGPGTRLTVT.

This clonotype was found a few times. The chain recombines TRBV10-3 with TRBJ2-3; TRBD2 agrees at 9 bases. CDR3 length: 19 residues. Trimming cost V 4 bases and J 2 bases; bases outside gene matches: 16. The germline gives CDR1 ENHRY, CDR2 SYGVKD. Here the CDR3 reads CAISVGTSGRVRSTDTQYF. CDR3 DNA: TGTGCCATCAGTGTGGGCACTAGCGGGCGGGTCCGGTCCACAGATACGCAGTATTTT.

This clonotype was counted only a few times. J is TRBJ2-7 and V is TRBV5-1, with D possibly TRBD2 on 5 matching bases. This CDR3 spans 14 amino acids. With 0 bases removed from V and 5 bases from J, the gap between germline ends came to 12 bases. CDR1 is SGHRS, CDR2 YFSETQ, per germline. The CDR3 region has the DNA TGCGCCAGCAGCTTGGTATCTTACGGGAACGAGCAGTACTTC. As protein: CASSLVSYGNEQYF.

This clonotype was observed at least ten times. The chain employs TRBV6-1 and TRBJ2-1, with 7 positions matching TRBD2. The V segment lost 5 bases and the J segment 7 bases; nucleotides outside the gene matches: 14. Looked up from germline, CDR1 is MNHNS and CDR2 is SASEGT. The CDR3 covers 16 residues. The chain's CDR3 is CASSISPPASGNEQFF. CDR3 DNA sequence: TGTGCCAGCAGTATATCCCCCCCGGCTAGCGGTAATGAGCAGTTCTTC.

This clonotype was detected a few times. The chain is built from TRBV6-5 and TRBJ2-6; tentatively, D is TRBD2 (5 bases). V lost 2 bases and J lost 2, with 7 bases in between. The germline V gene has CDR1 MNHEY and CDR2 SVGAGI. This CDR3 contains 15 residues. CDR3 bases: TGTGCCAGCAGTTACGGACTCACTGGGGCCAACGTCCTGACTTTC. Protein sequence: CASSYGLTGANVLTF.

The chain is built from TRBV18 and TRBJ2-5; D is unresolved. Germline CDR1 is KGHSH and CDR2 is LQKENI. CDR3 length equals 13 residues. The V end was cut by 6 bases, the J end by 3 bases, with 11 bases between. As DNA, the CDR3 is TGTGCCAGCTCCGTGCGAGAAAAAGAGACCCAGTACTTC. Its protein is CASSVREKETQYF.

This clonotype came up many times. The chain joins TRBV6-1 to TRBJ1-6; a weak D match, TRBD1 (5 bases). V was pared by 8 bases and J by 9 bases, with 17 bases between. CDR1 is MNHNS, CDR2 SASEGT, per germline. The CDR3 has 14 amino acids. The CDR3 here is CASGLGDNSSPLHF. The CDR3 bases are TGTGCCAGCGGGCTAGGGGATAACTCTTCACCCCTCCACTTT.

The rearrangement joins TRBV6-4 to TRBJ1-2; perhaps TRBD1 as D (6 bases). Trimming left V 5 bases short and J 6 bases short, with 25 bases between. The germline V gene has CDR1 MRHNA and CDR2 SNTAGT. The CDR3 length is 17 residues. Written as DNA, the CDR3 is TGTGCCAGCAGTCGCTCAAGAAGGGCCAGGGGACTGGATGGCTACACCTTC. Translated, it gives CASSRSRRARGLDGYTF.

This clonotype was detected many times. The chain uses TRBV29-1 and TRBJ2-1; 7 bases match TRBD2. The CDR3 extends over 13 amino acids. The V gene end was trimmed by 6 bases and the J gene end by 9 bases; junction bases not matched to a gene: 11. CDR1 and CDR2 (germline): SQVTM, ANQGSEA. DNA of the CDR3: TGCAGCGTCGACGGACTAGGTATGGCTGAGCAGTTCTTC. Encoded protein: CSVDGLGMAEQFF.

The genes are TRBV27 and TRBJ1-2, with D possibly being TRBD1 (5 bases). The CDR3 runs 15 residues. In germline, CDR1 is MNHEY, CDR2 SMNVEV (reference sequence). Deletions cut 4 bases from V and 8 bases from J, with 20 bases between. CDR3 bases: TGTGCCAGCAGTTATGTCCCGGGGTTCGGGGGAGGCTACACCTTC. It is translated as CASSYVPGFGGGYTF.

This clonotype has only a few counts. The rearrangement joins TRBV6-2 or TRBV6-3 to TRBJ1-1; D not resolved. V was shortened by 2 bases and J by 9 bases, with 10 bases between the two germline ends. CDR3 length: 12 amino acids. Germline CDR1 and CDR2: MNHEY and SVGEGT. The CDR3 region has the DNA TGTGCCAGCAGTTACGAAGGGCGGAAAGCTTTCTTT. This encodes CASSYEGRKAFF.

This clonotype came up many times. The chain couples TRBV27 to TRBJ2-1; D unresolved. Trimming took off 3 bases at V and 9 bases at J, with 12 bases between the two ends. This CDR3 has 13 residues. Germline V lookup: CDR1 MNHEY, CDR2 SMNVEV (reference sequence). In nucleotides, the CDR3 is TGTGCCAGCAGTTTGACGAGATCCGGTGAGCAGTTCTTC. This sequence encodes CASSLTRSGEQFF.

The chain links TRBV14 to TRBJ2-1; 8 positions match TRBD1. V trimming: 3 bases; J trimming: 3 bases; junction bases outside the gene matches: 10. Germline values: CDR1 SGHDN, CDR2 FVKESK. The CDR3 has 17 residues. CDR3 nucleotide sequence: TGTGCCAGCAGCCAGCTCCCGGGACAGGAGAACTACAATGAGCAGTTCTTC. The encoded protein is CASSQLPGQENYNEQFF.

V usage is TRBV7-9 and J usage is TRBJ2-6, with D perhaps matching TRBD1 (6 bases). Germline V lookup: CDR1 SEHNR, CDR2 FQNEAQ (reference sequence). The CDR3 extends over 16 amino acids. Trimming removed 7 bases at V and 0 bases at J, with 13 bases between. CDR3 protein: CASKRQASSGANVLTF. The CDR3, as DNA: TGTGCCAGCAAGAGACAGGCGAGCTCTGGGGCCAACGTCCTGACTTTC. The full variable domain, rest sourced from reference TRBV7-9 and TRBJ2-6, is DTGVSQNPRHKITKRGQNVTFRCDPISEHNRLYWYRQTLGQGPEFLTYFQNEAQLEKSRLLSDRFSAERPKGSFSTLEIQRTEQGDSAMYLCASKRQASSGANVLTFGAGSRLTVL.

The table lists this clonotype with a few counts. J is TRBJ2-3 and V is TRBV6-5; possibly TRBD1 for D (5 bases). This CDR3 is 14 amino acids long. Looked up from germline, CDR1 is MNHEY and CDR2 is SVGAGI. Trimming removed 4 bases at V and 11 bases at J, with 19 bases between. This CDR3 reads CASSFSLQGSQQYF. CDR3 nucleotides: TGTGCCAGCAGTTTCTCGTTGCAGGGATCTCAGCAGTATTTT.

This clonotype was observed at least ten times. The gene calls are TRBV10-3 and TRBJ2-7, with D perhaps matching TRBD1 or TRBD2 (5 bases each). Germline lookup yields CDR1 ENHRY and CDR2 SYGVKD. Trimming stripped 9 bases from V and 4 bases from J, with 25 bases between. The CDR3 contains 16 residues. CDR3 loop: CAIRKTSGTQEYEQYF. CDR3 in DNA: TGTGCCATAAGAAAGACATCCGGGACCCAAGAGTACGAGCAGTACTTC.

Written as DNA, the CDR3 is TGCAGTGCTAGACCCCCTTCGACAGGCCTTGGGGCTTTCTTT. Translating it yields CSARPPSTGLGAFF. The genes are TRBV20-1 and TRBJ1-1, with D possibly matching TRBD1 (6 bases). Trimming removed 2 bases at V and 11 bases at J, with 21 bases between. This CDR3 has 14 residues. CDR1 and CDR2 from the germline V gene are DFQATT and SNEGSKA (reference sequence).

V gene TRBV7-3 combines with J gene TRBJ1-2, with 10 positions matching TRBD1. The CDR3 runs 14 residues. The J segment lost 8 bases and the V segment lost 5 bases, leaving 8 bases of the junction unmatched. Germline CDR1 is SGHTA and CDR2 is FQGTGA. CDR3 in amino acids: CASSKAGTGEGYTF. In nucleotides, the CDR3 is TGTGCCAGCAGCAAAGCCGGGACAGGGGAAGGCTACACCTTC.